These 6 T cell receptor beta chains originate from one sample sequenced in a study of blood T cell repertoires in COVID-19. This table comes from immunoSEQ multiplex PCR, and its TCRdb copy is limited to in-frame clones, with some not included. The table lists about 260,000 clones, around 87% of them singletons. Sequencing was carried out using peripheral blood. The receptors here all came from a woman aged 40-49 years who had recovered from COVID-19.

This chain connects TRBV7-8 to TRBJ1-1; a possible D gene is TRBD1 (5 bases). Germline CDR1 and CDR2: SGHVS and FQNEAQ. CDR3 length: 15 residues. Trimming shortened V by 1 base and J by 0 bases, and 9 bases separated the two germline ends. CDR3 protein: CASSLEYRMNTEAFF. The CDR3 DNA follows: TGTGCCAGCAGCTTAGAATACAGGATGAACACTGAAGCTTTCTTT. The full variable domain, rest sourced from reference TRBV7-8 and TRBJ1-1, is GAGVSQSPRYKVAKRGQDVALRCDPISGHVSLFWYQQALGQGPEFLTYFQNEAQLDKSGLPSDRFFAERPEGSVSTLKIQRTQQEDSAVYLCASSLEYRMNTEAFFGQGTRLTVV.

CDR3 in amino acids: CASSSQGLRDTEAFF. In DNA form, the CDR3 reads TGTGCCAGCAGCTCCCAGGGCCTCCGGGACACTGAAGCTTTCTTT. The rearrangement uses TRBV9 and TRBJ1-1; a weak D match, TRBD1 (5 bases). The CDR3 has 15 residues. Germline V gives CDR1 SGDLS, CDR2 YYNGEE. Trimming stripped 4 bases from V and 3 bases from J, with 16 bases between. Together with reference TRBV9 and TRBJ1-1, the CDR3 gives the full variable domain: DSGVTQTPKHLITATGQRVTLRCSPRSGDLSVYWYQQSLDQGLQFLIQYYNGEERAKGNILERFSAQQFPDLHSELNLSSLELGDSALYFCASSSQGLRDTEAFFGQGTRLTVV.

The chain employs TRBV7-8 and TRBJ1-1, with TRBD1 matching over 7 bases. The CDR3 runs 14 residues. Germline V gene data show CDR1 as SGHVS and CDR2 as FQNEAQ. The V gene end was trimmed by 4 bases and the J gene end by 5 bases; junction bases not matched to a gene: 7. The CDR3 spells CASSSTGFGTEAFF. DNA of the CDR3: TGTGCCAGCAGCTCGACAGGGTTTGGGACTGAAGCTTTCTTT.

The V and J genes are TRBV7-8 and TRBJ1-2; D not resolved. The V gene lost 8 bases and the J gene lost 7 bases, with 14 bases spanning the gap. CDR1 is SGHVS and CDR2 is FQNEAQ in the germline V gene. The CDR3 runs to 12 residues. Here the CDR3 reads CASASWVGGYTF. In DNA form, the CDR3 reads TGTGCCAGCGCTAGCTGGGTGGGTGGCTACACCTTC.

The V call is TRBV10-1, the J call TRBJ1-2; possibly TRBD1 for D (6 bases). V lost 6 bases and J lost 8, with 16 bases in between. Germline V CDR1 and CDR2: WNHNN, SYGVQD (reference sequence). The CDR3 sequence is 13 residues long. The chain's CDR3 is CASSPTGRVGYTF. The CDR3 coding sequence is TGCGCCAGCAGCCCGACAGGACGGGTGGGCTACACCTTC.

The CDR3 region is CTDTLPGQGGNYGYTF. CDR3 DNA: TGTACCGACACCCTTCCGGGACAGGGGGGAAACTATGGCTACACCTTC. The chain couples TRBV24-1 to TRBJ1-2; 11 bases agree with TRBD1. The CDR3 covers 16 residues. From germline, CDR1 is KGHDR and CDR2 SFDVKD.